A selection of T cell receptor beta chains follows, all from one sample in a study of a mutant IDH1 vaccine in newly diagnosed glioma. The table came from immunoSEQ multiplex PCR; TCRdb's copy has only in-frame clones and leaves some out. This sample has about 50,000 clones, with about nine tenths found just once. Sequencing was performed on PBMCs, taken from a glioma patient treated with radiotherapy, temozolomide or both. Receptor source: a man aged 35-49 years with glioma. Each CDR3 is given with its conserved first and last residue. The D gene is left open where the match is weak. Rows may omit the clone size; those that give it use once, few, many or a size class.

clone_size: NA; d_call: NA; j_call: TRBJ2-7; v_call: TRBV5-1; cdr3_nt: TGCGCCAGCAGCTTGGGACAGTACGAGCAGTACTTC; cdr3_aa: CASSLGQYEQYF
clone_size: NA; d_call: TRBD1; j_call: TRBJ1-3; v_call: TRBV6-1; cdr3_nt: TGTGCCAGCAGTGAAGTCGGGACAGGGATCGGAAACACCATATATTTT; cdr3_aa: CASSEVGTGIGNTIYF
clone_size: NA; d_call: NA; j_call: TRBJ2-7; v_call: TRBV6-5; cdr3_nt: TGTGCCAGCAGTTATCAGGGGCTCTACGAGCAGTACTTC; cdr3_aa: CASSYQGLYEQYF
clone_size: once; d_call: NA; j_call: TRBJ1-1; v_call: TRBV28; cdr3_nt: TGTGCCAGCAGTCCCCCCCAGGGTATTACTGAAGCTTTCTTT; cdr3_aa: CASSPPQGITEAFF
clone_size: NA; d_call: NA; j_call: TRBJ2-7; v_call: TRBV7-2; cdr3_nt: TGTGCCAGCAGCTTTAGCCGCGAGCAGTACTTC; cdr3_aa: CASSFSREQYF
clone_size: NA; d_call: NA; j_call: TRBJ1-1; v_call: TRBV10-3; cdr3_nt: TGTGCCATCAGTGAGTCGGAAGGGGCGTCGAACACTGAAGCTTTCTTT; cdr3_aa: CAISESEGASNTEAFF
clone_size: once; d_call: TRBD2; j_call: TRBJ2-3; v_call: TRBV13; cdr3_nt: TGTGCCAGCAGCTTAGCGCCGGGACTAGCGGGAGTTGGGGACACAGATACGCAGTATTTT; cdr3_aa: CASSLAPGLAGVGDTDTQYF
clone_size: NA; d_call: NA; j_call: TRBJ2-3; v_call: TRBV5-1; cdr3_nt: TGCGCCAGCAGCTCCAGACGCCTCGATACGCAGTATTTT; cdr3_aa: CASSSRRLDTQYF
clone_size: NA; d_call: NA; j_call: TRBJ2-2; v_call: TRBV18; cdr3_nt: TGTGCCAGCTCCTCACCGGCTGGATTGAACACCGGGGAGCTGTTTTTT; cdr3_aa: CASSSPAGLNTGELFF
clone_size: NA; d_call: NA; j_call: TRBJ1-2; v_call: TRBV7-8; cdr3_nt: TGTGCCAGCAGCTTTGGGACGGGGACCTATGGCTACACCTTC; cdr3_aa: CASSFGTGTYGYTF
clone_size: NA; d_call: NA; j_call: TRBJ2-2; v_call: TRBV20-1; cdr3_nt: TGCAGTGCTAGATACACCGGGGAGCTGTTTTTT; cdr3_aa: CSARYTGELFF
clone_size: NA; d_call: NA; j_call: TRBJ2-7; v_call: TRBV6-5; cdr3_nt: TGTGCCAGCAGACGACTAAAAGAGTCCCACGAGCAGTACTTC; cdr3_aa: CASRRLKESHEQYF
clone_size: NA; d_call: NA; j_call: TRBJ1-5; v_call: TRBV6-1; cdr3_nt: TGTGCCAGCAGTGTTAGGGAGGAACAGCCCCAGCATTTT; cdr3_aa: CASSVREEQPQHF
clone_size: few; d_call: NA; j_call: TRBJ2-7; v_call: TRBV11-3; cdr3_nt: TGTGCCAGCAGCCCATATGGATCTAACGAGCAGTACTTC; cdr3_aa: CASSPYGSNEQYF
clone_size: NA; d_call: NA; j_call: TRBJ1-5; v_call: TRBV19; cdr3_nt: TGTGCCAGTAGTATTCTCGACACTCACAATCAGCCCCAGCATTTT; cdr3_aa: CASSILDTHNQPQHF
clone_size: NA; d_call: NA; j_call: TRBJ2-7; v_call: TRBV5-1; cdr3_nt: TGCGCCAGCAGTTTTACGACGCCCTCCTACGAGCAGTACTTC; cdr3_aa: CASSFTTPSYEQYF
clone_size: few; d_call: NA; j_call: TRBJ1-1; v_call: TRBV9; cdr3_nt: TGTGCCAGCAGCACAGTGACAGGCCACACTGAAGCTTTCTTT; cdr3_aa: CASSTVTGHTEAFF
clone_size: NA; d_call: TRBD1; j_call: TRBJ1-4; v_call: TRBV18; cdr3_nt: TGTGCCAGCTCACCCCGGGACAGGGGAGTTGAAAAACTGTTTTTT; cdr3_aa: CASSPRDRGVEKLFF
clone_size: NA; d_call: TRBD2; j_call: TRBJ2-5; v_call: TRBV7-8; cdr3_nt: TGTGCCAGCAGACCCGGGCCTAGCGGGAGGGAGGAGACCCAGTACTTC; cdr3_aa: CASRPGPSGREETQYF
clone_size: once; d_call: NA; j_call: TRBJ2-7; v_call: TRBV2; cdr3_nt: TGTGCCAGCAGTGAAGCGGGGTACTACGAGCAGTACTTC; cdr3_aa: CASSEAGYYEQYF
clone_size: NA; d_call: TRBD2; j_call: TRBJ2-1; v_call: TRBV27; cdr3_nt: TGTGCCAGCAGTTTCGGACTAGCGGGAGATGAGCAGTTCTTC; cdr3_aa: CASSFGLAGDEQFF
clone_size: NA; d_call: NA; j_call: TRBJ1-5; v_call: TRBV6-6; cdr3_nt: TGTGCCAGCAGGCCTATGGCCAATCAGCCCCAGCATTTT; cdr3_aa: CASRPMANQPQHF
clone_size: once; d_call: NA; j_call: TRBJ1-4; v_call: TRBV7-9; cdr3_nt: TGTGCCAGCAGCCAATATGATACAGCAACTAATGAAAAACTGTTTTTT; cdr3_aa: CASSQYDTATNEKLFF
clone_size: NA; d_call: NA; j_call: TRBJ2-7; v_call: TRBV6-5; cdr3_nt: TGTGCCAGCAGTTACTCACCGGGACGGTACTACGAGCAGTACTTC; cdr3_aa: CASSYSPGRYYEQYF